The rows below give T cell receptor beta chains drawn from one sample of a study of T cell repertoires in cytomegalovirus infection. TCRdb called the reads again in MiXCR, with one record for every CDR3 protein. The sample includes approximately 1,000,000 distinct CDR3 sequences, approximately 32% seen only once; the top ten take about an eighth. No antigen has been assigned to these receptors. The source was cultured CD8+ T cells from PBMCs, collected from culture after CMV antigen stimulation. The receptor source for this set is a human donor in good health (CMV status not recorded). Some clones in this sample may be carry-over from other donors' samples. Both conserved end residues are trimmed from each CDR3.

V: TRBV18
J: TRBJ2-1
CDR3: ASSGGGADYNEQF

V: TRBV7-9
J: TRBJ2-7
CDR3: ASSRTSGVPSYEQY

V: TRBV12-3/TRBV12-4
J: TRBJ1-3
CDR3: ASSLAPGTTRGNTIY

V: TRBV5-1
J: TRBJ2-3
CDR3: ASSLLGTSGGLEDTQY

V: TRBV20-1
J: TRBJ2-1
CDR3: SASTSRYNEQF

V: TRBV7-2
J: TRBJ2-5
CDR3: ASSHKGFLETQY

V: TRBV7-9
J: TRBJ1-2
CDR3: ASSLREANYGYT

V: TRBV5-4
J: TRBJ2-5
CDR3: ASSRGTSGTYQETQY

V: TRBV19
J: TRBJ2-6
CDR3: ASSMDRIISGANVLT

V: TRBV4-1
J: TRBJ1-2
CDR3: ASSQSPKPGAGGYT

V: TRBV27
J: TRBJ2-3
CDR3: ATSLSGGAADTQY

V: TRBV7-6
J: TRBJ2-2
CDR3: ASSYGGAELF

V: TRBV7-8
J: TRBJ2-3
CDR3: ASTEAGGLGDTQY

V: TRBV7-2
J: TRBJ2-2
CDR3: ASSSRQGVTGELF

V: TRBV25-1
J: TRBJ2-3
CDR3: ASSEMERGLTDTQY

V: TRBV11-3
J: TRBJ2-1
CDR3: ASSFPLGQSGEQF

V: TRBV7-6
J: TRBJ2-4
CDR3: ASSLAPGDRVKKNIQY

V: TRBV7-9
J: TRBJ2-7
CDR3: ASSLVVGQY

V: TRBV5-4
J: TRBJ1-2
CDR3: AIPNGAGNGYT

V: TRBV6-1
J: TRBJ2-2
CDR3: ASSQGPQEELF

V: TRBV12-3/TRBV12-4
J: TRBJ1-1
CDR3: ASSFEDRVKAF

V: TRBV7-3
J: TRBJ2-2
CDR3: ASSPHGAGGVPGELF

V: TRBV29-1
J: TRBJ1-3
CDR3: SVAGQGGNTIY

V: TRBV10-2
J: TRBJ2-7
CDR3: ASSFPGRLY

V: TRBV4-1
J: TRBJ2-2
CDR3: ASSQVTGGGDRRYTGELF

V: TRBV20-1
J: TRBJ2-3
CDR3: SARTSGIPDTQY

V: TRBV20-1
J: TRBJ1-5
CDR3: SARGQGYQPQH

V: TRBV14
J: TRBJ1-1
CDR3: ASSQIQPTEAF

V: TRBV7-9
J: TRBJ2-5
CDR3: ASSPKKGANQETQY

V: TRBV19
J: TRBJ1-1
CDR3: ASTPGMQGSTEAF

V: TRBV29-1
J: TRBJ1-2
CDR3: SVEELGHYGYT